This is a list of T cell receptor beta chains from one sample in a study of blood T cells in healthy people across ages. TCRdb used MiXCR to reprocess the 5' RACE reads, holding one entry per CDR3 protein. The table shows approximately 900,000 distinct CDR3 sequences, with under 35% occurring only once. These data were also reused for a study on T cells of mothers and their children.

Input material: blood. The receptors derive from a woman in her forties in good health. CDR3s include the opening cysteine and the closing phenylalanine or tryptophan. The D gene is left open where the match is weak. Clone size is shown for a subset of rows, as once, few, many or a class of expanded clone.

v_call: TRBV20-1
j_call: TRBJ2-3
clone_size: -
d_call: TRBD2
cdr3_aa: CSAVAGGQGDTQYF
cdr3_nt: TGCAGTGCGGTAGCGGGGGGGCAGGGAGATACGCAGTATTTT

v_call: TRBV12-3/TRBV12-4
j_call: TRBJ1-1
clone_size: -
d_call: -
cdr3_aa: CASSFMTPLFF
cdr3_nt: TGTGCCAGCAGTTTTATGACCCCATTATTCTTT

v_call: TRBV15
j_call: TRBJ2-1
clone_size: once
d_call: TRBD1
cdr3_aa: CVTRDSTYNEQFF
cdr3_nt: TGTGTCACCAGGGACAGTACTTACAATGAGCAGTTCTTC

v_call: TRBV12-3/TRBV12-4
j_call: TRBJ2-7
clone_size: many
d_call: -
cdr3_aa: CASSSMTGLTYEQYF
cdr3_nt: TGTGCCAGCAGTTCGATGACAGGCCTCACCTACGAGCAGTACTTC

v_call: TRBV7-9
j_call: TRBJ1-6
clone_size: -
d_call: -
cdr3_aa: CASSSGVGNSPLHF
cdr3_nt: TGTGCCAGCAGCTCAGGGGTAGGAAATTCACCCCTCCACTTT

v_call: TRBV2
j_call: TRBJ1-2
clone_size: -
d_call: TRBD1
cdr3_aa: CASTLTAGGVYGYTF
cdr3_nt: TGTGCCAGCACTTTGACAGCAGGGGGAGTCTATGGCTACACCTTC

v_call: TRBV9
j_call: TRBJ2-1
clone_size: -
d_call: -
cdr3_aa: CASSVGANPTYNEQFF
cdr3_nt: TGTGCCAGCAGCGTTGGAGCGAATCCAACCTACAATGAGCAGTTCTTC

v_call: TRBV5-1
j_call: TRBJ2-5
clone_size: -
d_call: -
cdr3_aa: CASSLAPGTKETQYF
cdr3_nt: TGCGCCAGCAGCTTGGCCCCGGGGACAAAAGAGACCCAGTACTTC

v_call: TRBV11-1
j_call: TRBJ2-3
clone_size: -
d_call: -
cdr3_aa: CASTSGTDTQYF
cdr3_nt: TGTGCCAGCACTTCGGGCACAGATACGCAGTATTTT

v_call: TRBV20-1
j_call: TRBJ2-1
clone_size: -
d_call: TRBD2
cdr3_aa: CSAGTSGRADNEQFF
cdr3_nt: TGCAGTGCTGGAACCAGCGGGAGGGCCGACAATGAGCAGTTCTTC

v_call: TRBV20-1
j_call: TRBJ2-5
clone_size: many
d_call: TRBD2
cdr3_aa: CSAQAGAERETQYF
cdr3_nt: TGCAGTGCCCAAGCGGGGGCCGAGAGGGAGACCCAGTACTTC

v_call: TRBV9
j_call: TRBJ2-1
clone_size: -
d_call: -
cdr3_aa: CASSFLPGASYNEQFF
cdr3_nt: TGTGCCAGCAGCTTTCTCCCGGGGGCTTCCTACAATGAGCAGTTCTTC

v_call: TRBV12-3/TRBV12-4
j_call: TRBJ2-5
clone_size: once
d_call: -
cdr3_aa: CASSTSKGPETQYF
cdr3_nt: TGTGCCAGCAGCACATCAAAGGGCCCAGAGACCCAGTACTTC

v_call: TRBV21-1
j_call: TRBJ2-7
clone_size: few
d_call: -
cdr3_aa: CASSTGTMTREQYF
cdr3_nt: TGTGCCAGCAGCACCGGGACGATGACGCGGGAGCAGTACTTC

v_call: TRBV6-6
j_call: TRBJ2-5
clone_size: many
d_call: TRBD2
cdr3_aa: CASTTSGGKETQYF
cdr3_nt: TGTGCCAGCACGACTAGCGGGGGGAAAGAGACCCAGTACTTC

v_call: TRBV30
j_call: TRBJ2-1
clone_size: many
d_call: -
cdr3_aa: CAWSTDSGYNEQFF
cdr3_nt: TGTGCCTGGAGTACGGATAGCGGTTACAATGAGCAGTTCTTC